These 8 T cell receptor beta chains were sequenced from one sample in a study of spatial heterogeneity in lung cancer. TCRdb used MiXCR to reprocess the 5' RACE reads, holding one entry per CDR3 protein. The data show about 53,000 distinct CDR3 sequences, with roughly 7% seen just once and about 3% held by the top ten. Indicated time point: sample taken at primary tumor resection. No cell sorting; template was whole RNA from tumor, lung tissue or PBMC. The material sequenced was PBMCs, taken at surgery. Receptor source: a female donor with early-stage non-small cell lung cancer.

This clonotype was seen at least ten times. The gene calls are TRBV6-5 and TRBJ1-5, with D maybe TRBD1 (6 bases). There are 13 residues in the CDR3. Germline CDR1 MNHEY, CDR2 SVGAGI. The germline V and J ends were trimmed by 6 bases and 6 bases, with 12 bases remaining between them. CDR3 protein: CASRTGTTQPQHF. Here the CDR3 DNA reads TGTGCCAGCAGAACCGGGACAACTCAGCCCCAGCATTTT.

This clonotype was counted ten times or more. The chain links TRBV7-2 to TRBJ1-1; TRBD1 is a possible D gene (5 bases). The CDR3 is made up of 14 amino acids. In germline, CDR1 is SGHTA, CDR2 FQGNSA. With 1 base removed from V and 4 bases from J, the gap between germline ends came to 10 bases. CDR3 in amino acids: CASSLGAGSTEAFF. The DNA of the CDR3 is TGTGCCAGCAGCTTAGGAGCAGGGAGCACTGAAGCTTTCTTT.

This clonotype was counted once. Since a much larger clone is just one base distant, this may be a read error. The chain couples TRBV5-4 to TRBJ2-7, with D tentatively TRBD1 (5 bases). The V end was cut by 2 bases, the J end by 2 bases, with 8 bases between. In germline, CDR1 is SGHNT, CDR2 YYREEE (reference sequence). The CDR3 sequence is 13 residues long. The chain's CDR3 is CASSLGVAYEQYF. The CDR3 DNA sequence: TGTGCCAGCAGCTTAGGGGTAGCCTACGAGCAGTACTTC.

This clonotype was detected many times. The chain recombines TRBV13 with TRBJ2-2; TRBD2 might be the D (6 bases). The CDR3 runs to 16 residues. Germline-derived CDR1 and CDR2 are PRHDT and FYEKMQ (reference sequence). V lost 8 bases to trimming and J lost 5 bases, with 21 bases between them. The CDR3 is CASLMQGWRETGELFF. The CDR3 DNA is TGTGCCAGCCTGATGCAGGGATGGAGGGAAACCGGGGAGCTGTTTTTT.

This clonotype was detected a few times. V usage is TRBV7-2 and J usage is TRBJ2-3; D gene ambiguous. The CDR3 covers 13 residues. The V gene lost 5 bases and the J gene lost 5 bases, with 11 bases spanning the gap. The germline V gene encodes CDR1 SGHTA and CDR2 FQGNSA. Here the CDR3 reads CASSQVRIDTQYF. The DNA of the CDR3 is TGTGCCAGCAGCCAGGTACGGATAGATACGCAGTATTTT.

This chain links TRBV3-1 with TRBJ1-6; no firm D call. This CDR3 is built from 13 residues. The V end lost 4 bases, the J end lost 10 bases, and 11 bases lay between the germline ends. The germline CDR1 and CDR2 sequences are LGHDT and YNNKEL (reference sequence). The CDR3 spells CASSRAGGSPLHF. DNA of the CDR3: TGTGCCAGCAGCCGGGCGGGTGGGTCACCCCTCCACTTT.

This clonotype was counted ten times or more. The V gene is TRBV20-1, the J gene TRBJ2-3; 11 nucleotides match TRBD2. CDR1 and CDR2 from the germline V gene are DFQATT and SNEGSKA (reference sequence). Germline trimming cut 4 bases from V and 3 bases from J; bases unmatched to any gene: 3. The CDR3 runs to 14 residues. The CDR3 nucleotides are TGCAGTGCTATAGCGGGGGGGCTGACAGATACGCAGTATTTT. It translates to CSAIAGGLTDTQYF.

Here the CDR3 reads CASSRPGTANTEAFF. The CDR3 bases are TGCGCCAGCAGCCGCCCCGGGACAGCGAACACTGAAGCTTTCTTT. This rearrangement joins TRBV4-1 to TRBJ1-1; 7 bases fit TRBD1. Germline CDR1 MGHRA, CDR2 YSYEKL. The CDR3 runs to 15 residues. With V trimmed by 4 bases and J by 1 base, 6 bases remained unmatched.